Described below is a single TCR beta chain sequence and its context. This record comes from a study of OX40 agonist ivuxolimab in advanced cancers. The assay was immunoSEQ multiplex PCR, and TCRdb's table has in-frame clones only and misses some. This table holds tens of thousands of clones, approximately 80% found once. V lost 5 bases and J lost 2; bases outside the gene matches: 9. The CDR3 is 15 amino acids. The germline gives CDR1 SGHAT, CDR2 FQNNGV. The receptor was isolated from an adult with an advanced solid tumor such as melanoma, head and neck, liver or kidney cancer. The sample here was CD4+ or CD8+ T cells sorted from blood, taken in a trial of the OX40 agonist ivuxolimab. The rearrangement joins TRBV11-2 to TRBJ2-7; 7 positions agree with TRBD1. The CDR3, as DNA: TGTGCCAGCAGCGAAACAGGGGCGCAAGCCTACGAGCAGTACTTC. This gives the protein CASSETGAQAYEQYF. Combining the CDR3 with reference TRBV11-2 and TRBJ2-7 gives the whole variable domain EAGVAQSPRYKIIEKRQSVAFWCNPISGHATLYWYQQILGQGPKLLIQFQNNGVVDDSQLPKDRFSAERLKGVDSTLKIQPAKLEDSAVYLCASSETGAQAYEQYFGPGTRLTVT.